This T cell receptor (beta chain) is from a study of blood T cell repertoires in COVID-19 (TCRdb year 2020). Regarding the study in general: Collaborator samples came from the United States, Italy and Spain and covered acute and convalescent phases of COVID-19. A de-identified subject ID, COVID-19 status, age in years and sex were almost always included in the sample metadata. The prospective study material was composed of cDNA or gDNA derived from T cells, B-cell-depleted T cells, or PBMCs. Samples were obtained from the ongoing ImmuneRACE study (first 160 participants) and from 1,254 subjects provided by 6 global collaborators. HLA class I and class II types, where available, came from metadata supplied by the sample provider rather than from assay-based typing. The dataset comprised deeply sampled blood TCRbeta repertoires from subjects exposed to, actively infected with, or recovered from COVID-19. A freely available public database, intended as a resource for researchers studying the immune response to SARS-CoV-2, is where the repertoires were released. The study at large found these results: Clinical and demographic metadata were provided uncurated, with the amount varying by source and participant.

In Seattle, one collaborating source enrolled patients while the infection was active and tracked those patients longitudinally over the course of disease. The collaborating institutions used their own protocols to collect whole blood in K2EDTA tubes. For TCRbeta analysis, collaborators shipped samples as frozen whole blood, isolated PBMCs, or DNA extracted from either of those sample types. From the germline V gene (reference sequence), CDR1 is SGHKS and CDR2 is YYEKEE. The CDR3 has 13 amino acids, counting the end cysteine and phenylalanine. Just CDR3 DNA is preserved here, 39 bases in frame from base 1. The junction carries 13 bases between V and J, which are trimmed by 4 bases and 6 bases respectively. Details on this clone: Its target antigen remains unknown. The sample holds no much larger clone one base away, and base qualities are not on file.

The immunoSEQ Assay, a bias-controlled multiplex PCR, was used to amplify TCRbeta CDR3 regions from genomic DNA. The authors processed their data as follows. Nucleated cell counts per sample were estimated from amplification of reference gene primers within the assay. Sequence reads were collapsed and filtered to measure the absolute abundance of every unique TCRbeta CDR3 rearrangement. For each sample, productive Simpson clonality was calculated as the square root of Simpson's diversity index over productive rearrangements. The immuneACCESS repertoire file appears here via TCRdb, limited to in-frame rearrangements. These files lack a portion of the clones; in checked studies, under half of the deficit traces to unresolved V genes, and the cause of the others is not known. D and trimming were read from the DNA, whereas the V and J calls and clone size are those reported in that table. This sample gives 80,000 or so clones in total; around 83% of them show up just once. The ten top clones hold about 10% of the sample.

In this chain, TRBV5-5 is recombined with TRBJ1-2; the best D guess is TRBD1, with 5 bases matching. Sequencing used peripheral blood. The TCR was taken from a man aged 55-75 years with COVID-19, enrolled during active disease. The CDR3 reads CASSILLTDGYTF. The DNA is as follows: TGTGCCAGCAGCATCCTCTTGACAGATGGCTACACCTTC.